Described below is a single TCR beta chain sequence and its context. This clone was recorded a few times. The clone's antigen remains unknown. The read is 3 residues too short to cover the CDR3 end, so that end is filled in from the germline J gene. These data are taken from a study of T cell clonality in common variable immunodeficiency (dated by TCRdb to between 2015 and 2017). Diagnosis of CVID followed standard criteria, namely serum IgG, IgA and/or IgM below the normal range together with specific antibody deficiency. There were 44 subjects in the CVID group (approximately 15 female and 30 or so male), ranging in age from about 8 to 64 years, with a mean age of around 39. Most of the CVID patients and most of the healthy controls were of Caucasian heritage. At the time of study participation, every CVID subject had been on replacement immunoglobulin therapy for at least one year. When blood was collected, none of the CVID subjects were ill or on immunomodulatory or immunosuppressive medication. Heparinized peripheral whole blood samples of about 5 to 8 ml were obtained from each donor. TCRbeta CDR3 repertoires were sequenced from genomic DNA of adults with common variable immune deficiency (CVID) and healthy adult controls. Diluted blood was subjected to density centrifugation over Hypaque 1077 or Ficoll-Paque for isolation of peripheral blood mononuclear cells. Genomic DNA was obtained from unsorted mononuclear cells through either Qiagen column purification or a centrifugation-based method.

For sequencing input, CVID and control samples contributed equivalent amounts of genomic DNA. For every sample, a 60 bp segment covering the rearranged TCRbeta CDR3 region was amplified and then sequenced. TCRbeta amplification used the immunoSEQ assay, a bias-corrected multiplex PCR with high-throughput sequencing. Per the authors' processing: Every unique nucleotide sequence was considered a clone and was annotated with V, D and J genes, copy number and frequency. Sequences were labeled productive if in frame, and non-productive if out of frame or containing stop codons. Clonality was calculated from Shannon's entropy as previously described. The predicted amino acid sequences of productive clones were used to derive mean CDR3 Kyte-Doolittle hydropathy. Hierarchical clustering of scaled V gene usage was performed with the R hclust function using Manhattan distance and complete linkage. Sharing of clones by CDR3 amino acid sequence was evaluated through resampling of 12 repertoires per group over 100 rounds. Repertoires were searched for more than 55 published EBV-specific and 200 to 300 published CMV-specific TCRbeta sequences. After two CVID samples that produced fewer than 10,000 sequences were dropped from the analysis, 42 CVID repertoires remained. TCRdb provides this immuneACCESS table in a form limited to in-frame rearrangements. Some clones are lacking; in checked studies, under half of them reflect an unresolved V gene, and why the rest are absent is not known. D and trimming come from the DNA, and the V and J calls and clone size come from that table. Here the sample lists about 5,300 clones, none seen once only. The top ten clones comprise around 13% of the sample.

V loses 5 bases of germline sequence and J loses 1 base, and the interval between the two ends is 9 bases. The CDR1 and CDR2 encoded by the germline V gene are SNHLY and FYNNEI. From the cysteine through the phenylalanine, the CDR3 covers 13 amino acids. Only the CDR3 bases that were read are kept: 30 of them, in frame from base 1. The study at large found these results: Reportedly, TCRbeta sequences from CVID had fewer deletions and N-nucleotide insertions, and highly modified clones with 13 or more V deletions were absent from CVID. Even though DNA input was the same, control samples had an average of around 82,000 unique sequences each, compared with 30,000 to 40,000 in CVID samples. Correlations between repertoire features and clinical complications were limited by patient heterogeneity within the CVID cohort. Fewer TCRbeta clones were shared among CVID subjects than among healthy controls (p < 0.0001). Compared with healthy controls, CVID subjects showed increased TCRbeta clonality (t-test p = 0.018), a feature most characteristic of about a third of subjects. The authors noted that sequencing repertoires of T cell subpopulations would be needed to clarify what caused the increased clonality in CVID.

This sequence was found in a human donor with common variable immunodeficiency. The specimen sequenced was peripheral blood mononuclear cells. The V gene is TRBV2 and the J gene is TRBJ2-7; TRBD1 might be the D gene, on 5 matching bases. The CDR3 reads CASSTDSSYEQYF. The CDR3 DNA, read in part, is TGTGCCAGCAGTACTGACAGTTCCTACGAG.